This TCR beta chain is drawn from a study of blood T cell repertoires in COVID-19. Using immunoSEQ multiplex PCR, the repertoire was profiled, and TCRdb retains in-frame clones only, with some absent. This table has a few hundred thousand clones, 88% appearing once. V was cut by 7 bases and J by 2 bases, with 17 bases left in between. Germline V gives CDR1 LNHDA, CDR2 SQIVND (reference sequence). The CDR3 has 15 amino acids. This receptor was taken from a woman between 45 and 60 years old with COVID-19, enrolled during active disease. Sequenced material: peripheral blood. The chain couples TRBV19 to TRBJ1-2; D is perhaps TRBD1 (5 bases). The CDR3 sequence: CASTHPGGENYGYTF. CDR3 in DNA: TGTGCCAGTACCCACCCGGGGGGGGAGAACTATGGCTACACCTTC.